The entry below describes one TCR beta chain. No antigen is known for it. Nothing much larger sits one base from this clone, and base qualities are not available. According to the study, the label for this sample's time point signals: about 28 days (+/-7) after the second vaccine dose. AZD1222 recipients with second doses at about 4 weeks or about 12 weeks were pooled, because spike-specific TCR depth and breadth did not differ between schedules. Vaccinee samples came from UK trials COV001 and COV002, including a single-blind randomized controlled phase 2/3 trial of AZD1222 (ChAdOx1 nCoV-19) in healthy adults. Trial participant PBMC samples were collected at day 0 and day 28 after the second dose for TCRbeta chain sequencing. The CDR3 covers 14 residues, taking in both the cysteine and the phenylalanine. CDR3 DNA is the only sequence kept; it has 42 bases, read in frame from the first base. As encoded in the germline V gene, CDR1 is SQVTM while CDR2 is ANQGSEA. The germline V end is reduced by 7 bases and the J end by 4 bases; junction bases left unmatched: 11.

The sample is drawn from a study of T cell responses to AZD1222 COVID-19 vaccine (dated by TCRdb to the early 2020s). The study in broad terms: A total of 230 or so trial participants underwent TCR sequencing, of whom roughly 210 received two doses of AZD1222 and roughly 25 received two doses of the MenACWY control vaccine. Trial participants were enrolled into age subgroups of 18-55, 56-69 and 70-plus years, which contained around 150, 28 and 57 TCR-sequenced participants, respectively. What the research found in general, with its limitations: Epitopes outside the regions mutated in the B.1.351 and B.1.1.7 variants were reportedly recognized by nearly half of the unique spike-specific TCRs. In the small 56-69-year group, the increase in depth fell short of significance, most likely because of low power. After two AZD1222 doses, spike-specific TCR breadth and depth were significantly higher than at day 0 and than in MenACWY recipients. Because no day 14 peak-response samples were available, repertoires were characterized only after the peak T cell response. Vaccine-associated CD4 TCRs spanned the whole spike protein, with dominant responses in regions 160-218 and 743-854. Most participants were white British and females outnumbered males, and the authors suggested that clonal diversity may have been underestimated. Conclusions about previously exposed vaccinees were limited because only 5 or 6 AZD1222 recipients were SARS-CoV-2 seropositive at baseline.

The CDR3 regions of human TCRbeta chains were subjected to immunosequencing. The study's processing was this. Repertoire TCRs were matched against a reference library of SARS-CoV-2-specific TCRs generated with the MIRA antigen-specificity platform. Breadth was defined as the fraction of unique TCRs that were SARS-CoV-2-associated, and depth was defined as the fraction of total T cells that were SARS-CoV-2-associated. Using the MIRA data, each spike-specific TCR was mapped to the spike region that the TCR reacts to and placed in a CD4 or CD8 class. Log10-transformed breadth and depth values were compared by one-way ANOVA with Sidak's multiple comparisons tests. In TCRdb, the immuneACCESS table is reduced to in-frame sequences with V and J assigned. These tables do not hold every clone; where another copy was compared, an unresolved V gene accounts for under half, and the others remain unexplained. The DNA was the basis for D and trimming; V, J and clone size are from that table. The sample profile shows about 80,000 clones; approximately 85% of them were found once. The ten largest clonotypes hold 3.4% of the sample.

The chain couples TRBV29-1 to TRBJ1-1, with 8 bases matching TRBD1. This clonotype was sampled from an adult who received the AZD1222 COVID-19 vaccine. Material: peripheral blood, obtained 28 days after the second AZD1222 dose. The DNA sequence follows: TGCAGCGGAGGACAGGGAAACTCGGGCACTGAAGCTTTCTTT. This translates into CSGGQGNSGTEAFF.